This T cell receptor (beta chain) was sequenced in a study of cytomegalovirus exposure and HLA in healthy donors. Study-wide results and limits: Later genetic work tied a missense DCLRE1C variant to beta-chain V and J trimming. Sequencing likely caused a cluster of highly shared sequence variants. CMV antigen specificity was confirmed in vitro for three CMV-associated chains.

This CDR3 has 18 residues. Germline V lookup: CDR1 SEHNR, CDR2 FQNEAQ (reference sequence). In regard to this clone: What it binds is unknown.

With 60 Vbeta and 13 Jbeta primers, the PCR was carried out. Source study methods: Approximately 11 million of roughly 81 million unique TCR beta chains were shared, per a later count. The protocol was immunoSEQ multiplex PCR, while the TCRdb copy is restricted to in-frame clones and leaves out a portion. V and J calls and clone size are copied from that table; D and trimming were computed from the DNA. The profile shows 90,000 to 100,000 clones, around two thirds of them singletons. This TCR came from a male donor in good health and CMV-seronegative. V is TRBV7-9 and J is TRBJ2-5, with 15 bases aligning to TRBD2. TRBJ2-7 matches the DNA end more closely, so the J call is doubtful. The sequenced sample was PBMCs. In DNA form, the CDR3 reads TGTGCCAGCAGCCCGGGGACTAGCGGGAGGCTCGTGGCCTACGAGCAGTACTTC. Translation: CASSPGTSGRLVAYEQYF.